The rows below give T cell receptor beta chains drawn from one sample of a study of T-cell memory formation after mild COVID-19. One entry per CDR3 protein results from TCRdb running MiXCR on the 5' RACE reads. The data hold about 620,000 distinct CDR3 sequences, with 15% to 20% observed a single time. The sequencing sample was made of PBMCs or a T cell subset sorted from them (not recorded which). The receptors were gathered from an adult woman who had mild COVID-19 (a few samples of this study predate the infection). Cell type and time point are not known. The CDR3 runs from the conserved cysteine through the conserved F or W. A D gene is named only where the DNA matches it firmly. Clone size is given for some rows only: seen once, a few or many times, or a class if the clone is expanded.

few TRBJ1-1 NA TRBV4-1 TGCGCCAGCAGCCAAGGCTTAAGATTACCGGGAGAAGCTTTCTTT CASSQGLRLPGEAFF
NA TRBJ2-1 NA TRBV24-1 TGTGCCACCAGTGATTTGGAACAGTATCACAATGAGCAGTTCTTC CATSDLEQYHNEQFF
NA TRBJ1-4 NA TRBV4-1 TGCGCCAGCAGCCAAGATTCTGGGGGTAATGAAAAACTGTTTTTT CASSQDSGGNEKLFF
NA TRBJ2-3 NA TRBV7-8 TGTGCCAGCAGCCGCCACCTTCAGGGCACAGATACGCAGTATTTT CASSRHLQGTDTQYF
NA TRBJ1-1 NA TRBV6-5 TGTGCCAGCAGTTACTTCGCGACCTTGAACACTGAAGCTTTCTTT CASSYFATLNTEAFF
few TRBJ1-2 NA TRBV6-2/TRBV6-3 TGTGCCAGCAGCCTACCCGGACTGAACTATGGCTACACCTTC CASSLPGLNYGYTF
NA TRBJ2-5 TRBD2 TRBV7-2 TGTGCCAGCAGCTTAACGGGAGGGCCAGGAGAGACCCAGTACTTC CASSLTGGPGETQYF
few TRBJ2-1 NA TRBV6-2/TRBV6-3 TGTGCCAGCAGTCCCCCGGGGCGTCAGCAGTTCTTC CASSPPGRQQFF
few TRBJ2-7 TRBD2 TRBV7-2 TGTGCCAGCAGCACGCCGGGGGGGACATTGAACTACGAGCAGTACTTC CASSTPGGTLNYEQYF
NA TRBJ2-7 NA TRBV6-5 TGTGCCAGCAGTTTAGGGGTCCCCCCCCACGAGCAGTACTTC CASSLGVPPHEQYF
NA TRBJ1-5 NA TRBV24-1 TGTGCCACCAGTGATCCACAGGGAAGCAATCAGCCCCAGCATTTT CATSDPQGSNQPQHF
few TRBJ2-7 NA TRBV20-1 TGCAGTGCTAGAGAGTCGGTACGGGAGAGTTTCGACGAGCAGTACTTC CSARESVRESFDEQYF
few TRBJ2-5 TRBD2 TRBV11-3 TGTGCCAGCAGCCGAGGCCTAGCGGGGGTAGAGACCCAGTACTTC CASSRGLAGVETQYF
few TRBJ2-7 NA TRBV20-1 TGCAGTGCACGGGCCTCCTACGAGCAGTACTTC CSARASYEQYF
few TRBJ2-7 TRBD1 TRBV6-1 TGTGCCAGCGGACGAGGGACAGGGCCGTCCTACGAGCAGTACTTC CASGRGTGPSYEQYF
NA TRBJ1-5 NA TRBV3-1 TGTGCCAGCAGCCAAGACCCCAGGGAACTTGCTTTT CASSQDPRELAF
many TRBJ2-5 NA TRBV4-2 TGTGCCAGCAGCCAAGACCGCCAAGAGACCCAGTACTTC CASSQDRQETQYF
NA TRBJ1-1 NA TRBV6-5 TGTGCCAGCAGGCCTACCTTTACGAGCACTGAAGCTTTCTTT CASRPTFTSTEAFF
NA TRBJ2-2 TRBD2 TRBV6-1 TGTGCCAGCAGGGACCTAGCGGGGGGCGCTGGGGTGGTCAACACCGGGGAGCTGTTTTTT CASRDLAGGAGVVNTGELFF
few TRBJ2-2 TRBD2 TRBV5-6 TGTGCCAGCAGCTCCTTGGGACTAGCGGGAGATTACACCGGGGAGCTGTTTTTT CASSSLGLAGDYTGELFF
many TRBJ2-4 TRBD1 TRBV20-1 TGCAGTGCTCCGCCCCGACAGGGGATAGCCAAAAACATTCAGTACTTC CSAPPRQGIAKNIQYF
NA TRBJ2-3 NA TRBV12-3/TRBV12-4 TGTGCCAGCGCCTTTAGGGGGGCAGATACGCAGTATTTT CASAFRGADTQYF
few TRBJ2-5 NA TRBV2 TGTGCCAGCAGTAAGGACCTGGCGGGGGAGACCCAGTACTTC CASSKDLAGETQYF
few TRBJ2-1 NA TRBV5-1 TGCGCCAGCAGCTTGGCCGCAGGACTAGGGGGCAATGAGCAGTTCTTC CASSLAAGLGGNEQFF
NA TRBJ2-7 NA TRBV15 TGTGCCACCAGCAGACTCGGGCCGGGGGAGCAGTACTTC CATSRLGPGEQYF
many TRBJ2-2 TRBD1 TRBV24-1 TGTGCCACCAGTGAACCGGACAGGGGCCGGGACACCGGGGAGCTGTTTTTT CATSEPDRGRDTGELFF
few TRBJ2-1 TRBD1 TRBV14 TGTGCCAGCAGCCAATTCAGGACAGGGAAGGGTGAGCAGTTCTTC CASSQFRTGKGEQFF
NA TRBJ1-5 NA TRBV30 TGTGCCTGGAGAGAGATGGGGGGTAATCAGCCCCAGCATTTT CAWREMGGNQPQHF
NA TRBJ2-1 TRBD2 TRBV7-2 TGTGCCAGCAGCTCAATACTAGCGGACTCCTACAATGAGCAGTTCTTC CASSSILADSYNEQFF
NA TRBJ2-4 NA TRBV7-9 TGTGCCAGCAGCTTGGCGCCCTCAGACATTCAGTACTTC CASSLAPSDIQYF
NA TRBJ1-2 NA TRBV11-2 TGTGCCAGCAGCTTAGAAGGCCTCTATGGCTACACCTTC CASSLEGLYGYTF
few TRBJ2-7 NA TRBV12-3/TRBV12-4 TGTGCCAGCAGCCCCGGGGAGGCGTTGAGCTACGAGCAGTACTTC CASSPGEALSYEQYF
NA TRBJ1-1 NA TRBV9 TGTGCCAGCAACCCCCTCCCGGACGTGTCCACTGAAGCTTTCTTT CASNPLPDVSTEAFF
NA TRBJ2-2 NA TRBV5-1 TGCGCCAGCAGTCGGTCAGGGACTCAATCAACGAACACCGGGGAGCTGTTTTTT CASSRSGTQSTNTGELFF
few TRBJ1-3 NA TRBV5-6 TGTGCCAGCAGCTTAGATGCGGGAGTCTCTGGAAACACCATATATTTT CASSLDAGVSGNTIYF
NA TRBJ1-1 NA TRBV13 TGTGCCAGCAGCTTCTCCAGGGTGGTATGGACTGAAGCTTTCTTT CASSFSRVVWTEAFF
few TRBJ2-7 NA TRBV19 TGTGCCAGCGTTCCTACGACAGCGACAATGGCTTCCGAGCAGTACTTC CASVPTTATMASEQYF
few TRBJ2-7 NA TRBV6-5 TGTGCCAGCAGTTACTTCCTAGGGGAGCCCTACGAGCAGTACTTC CASSYFLGEPYEQYF
few TRBJ2-1 TRBD1 TRBV5-6 TGTGCCAGCAGCCTTCCAGGGGGTGGGAATGAGCAGTTCTTC CASSLPGGGNEQFF
NA TRBJ2-5 TRBD1 TRBV18 TGTGCCAGCTCCCCCGTCGCGGGACAGGGGGAAAAGACCCAGTACTTC CASSPVAGQGEKTQYF
few TRBJ2-7 TRBD1 TRBV4-1 TGCGCCAGCAGCCAAGTGGGACAGGGCAGGGTCGAGCAGTACTTC CASSQVGQGRVEQYF